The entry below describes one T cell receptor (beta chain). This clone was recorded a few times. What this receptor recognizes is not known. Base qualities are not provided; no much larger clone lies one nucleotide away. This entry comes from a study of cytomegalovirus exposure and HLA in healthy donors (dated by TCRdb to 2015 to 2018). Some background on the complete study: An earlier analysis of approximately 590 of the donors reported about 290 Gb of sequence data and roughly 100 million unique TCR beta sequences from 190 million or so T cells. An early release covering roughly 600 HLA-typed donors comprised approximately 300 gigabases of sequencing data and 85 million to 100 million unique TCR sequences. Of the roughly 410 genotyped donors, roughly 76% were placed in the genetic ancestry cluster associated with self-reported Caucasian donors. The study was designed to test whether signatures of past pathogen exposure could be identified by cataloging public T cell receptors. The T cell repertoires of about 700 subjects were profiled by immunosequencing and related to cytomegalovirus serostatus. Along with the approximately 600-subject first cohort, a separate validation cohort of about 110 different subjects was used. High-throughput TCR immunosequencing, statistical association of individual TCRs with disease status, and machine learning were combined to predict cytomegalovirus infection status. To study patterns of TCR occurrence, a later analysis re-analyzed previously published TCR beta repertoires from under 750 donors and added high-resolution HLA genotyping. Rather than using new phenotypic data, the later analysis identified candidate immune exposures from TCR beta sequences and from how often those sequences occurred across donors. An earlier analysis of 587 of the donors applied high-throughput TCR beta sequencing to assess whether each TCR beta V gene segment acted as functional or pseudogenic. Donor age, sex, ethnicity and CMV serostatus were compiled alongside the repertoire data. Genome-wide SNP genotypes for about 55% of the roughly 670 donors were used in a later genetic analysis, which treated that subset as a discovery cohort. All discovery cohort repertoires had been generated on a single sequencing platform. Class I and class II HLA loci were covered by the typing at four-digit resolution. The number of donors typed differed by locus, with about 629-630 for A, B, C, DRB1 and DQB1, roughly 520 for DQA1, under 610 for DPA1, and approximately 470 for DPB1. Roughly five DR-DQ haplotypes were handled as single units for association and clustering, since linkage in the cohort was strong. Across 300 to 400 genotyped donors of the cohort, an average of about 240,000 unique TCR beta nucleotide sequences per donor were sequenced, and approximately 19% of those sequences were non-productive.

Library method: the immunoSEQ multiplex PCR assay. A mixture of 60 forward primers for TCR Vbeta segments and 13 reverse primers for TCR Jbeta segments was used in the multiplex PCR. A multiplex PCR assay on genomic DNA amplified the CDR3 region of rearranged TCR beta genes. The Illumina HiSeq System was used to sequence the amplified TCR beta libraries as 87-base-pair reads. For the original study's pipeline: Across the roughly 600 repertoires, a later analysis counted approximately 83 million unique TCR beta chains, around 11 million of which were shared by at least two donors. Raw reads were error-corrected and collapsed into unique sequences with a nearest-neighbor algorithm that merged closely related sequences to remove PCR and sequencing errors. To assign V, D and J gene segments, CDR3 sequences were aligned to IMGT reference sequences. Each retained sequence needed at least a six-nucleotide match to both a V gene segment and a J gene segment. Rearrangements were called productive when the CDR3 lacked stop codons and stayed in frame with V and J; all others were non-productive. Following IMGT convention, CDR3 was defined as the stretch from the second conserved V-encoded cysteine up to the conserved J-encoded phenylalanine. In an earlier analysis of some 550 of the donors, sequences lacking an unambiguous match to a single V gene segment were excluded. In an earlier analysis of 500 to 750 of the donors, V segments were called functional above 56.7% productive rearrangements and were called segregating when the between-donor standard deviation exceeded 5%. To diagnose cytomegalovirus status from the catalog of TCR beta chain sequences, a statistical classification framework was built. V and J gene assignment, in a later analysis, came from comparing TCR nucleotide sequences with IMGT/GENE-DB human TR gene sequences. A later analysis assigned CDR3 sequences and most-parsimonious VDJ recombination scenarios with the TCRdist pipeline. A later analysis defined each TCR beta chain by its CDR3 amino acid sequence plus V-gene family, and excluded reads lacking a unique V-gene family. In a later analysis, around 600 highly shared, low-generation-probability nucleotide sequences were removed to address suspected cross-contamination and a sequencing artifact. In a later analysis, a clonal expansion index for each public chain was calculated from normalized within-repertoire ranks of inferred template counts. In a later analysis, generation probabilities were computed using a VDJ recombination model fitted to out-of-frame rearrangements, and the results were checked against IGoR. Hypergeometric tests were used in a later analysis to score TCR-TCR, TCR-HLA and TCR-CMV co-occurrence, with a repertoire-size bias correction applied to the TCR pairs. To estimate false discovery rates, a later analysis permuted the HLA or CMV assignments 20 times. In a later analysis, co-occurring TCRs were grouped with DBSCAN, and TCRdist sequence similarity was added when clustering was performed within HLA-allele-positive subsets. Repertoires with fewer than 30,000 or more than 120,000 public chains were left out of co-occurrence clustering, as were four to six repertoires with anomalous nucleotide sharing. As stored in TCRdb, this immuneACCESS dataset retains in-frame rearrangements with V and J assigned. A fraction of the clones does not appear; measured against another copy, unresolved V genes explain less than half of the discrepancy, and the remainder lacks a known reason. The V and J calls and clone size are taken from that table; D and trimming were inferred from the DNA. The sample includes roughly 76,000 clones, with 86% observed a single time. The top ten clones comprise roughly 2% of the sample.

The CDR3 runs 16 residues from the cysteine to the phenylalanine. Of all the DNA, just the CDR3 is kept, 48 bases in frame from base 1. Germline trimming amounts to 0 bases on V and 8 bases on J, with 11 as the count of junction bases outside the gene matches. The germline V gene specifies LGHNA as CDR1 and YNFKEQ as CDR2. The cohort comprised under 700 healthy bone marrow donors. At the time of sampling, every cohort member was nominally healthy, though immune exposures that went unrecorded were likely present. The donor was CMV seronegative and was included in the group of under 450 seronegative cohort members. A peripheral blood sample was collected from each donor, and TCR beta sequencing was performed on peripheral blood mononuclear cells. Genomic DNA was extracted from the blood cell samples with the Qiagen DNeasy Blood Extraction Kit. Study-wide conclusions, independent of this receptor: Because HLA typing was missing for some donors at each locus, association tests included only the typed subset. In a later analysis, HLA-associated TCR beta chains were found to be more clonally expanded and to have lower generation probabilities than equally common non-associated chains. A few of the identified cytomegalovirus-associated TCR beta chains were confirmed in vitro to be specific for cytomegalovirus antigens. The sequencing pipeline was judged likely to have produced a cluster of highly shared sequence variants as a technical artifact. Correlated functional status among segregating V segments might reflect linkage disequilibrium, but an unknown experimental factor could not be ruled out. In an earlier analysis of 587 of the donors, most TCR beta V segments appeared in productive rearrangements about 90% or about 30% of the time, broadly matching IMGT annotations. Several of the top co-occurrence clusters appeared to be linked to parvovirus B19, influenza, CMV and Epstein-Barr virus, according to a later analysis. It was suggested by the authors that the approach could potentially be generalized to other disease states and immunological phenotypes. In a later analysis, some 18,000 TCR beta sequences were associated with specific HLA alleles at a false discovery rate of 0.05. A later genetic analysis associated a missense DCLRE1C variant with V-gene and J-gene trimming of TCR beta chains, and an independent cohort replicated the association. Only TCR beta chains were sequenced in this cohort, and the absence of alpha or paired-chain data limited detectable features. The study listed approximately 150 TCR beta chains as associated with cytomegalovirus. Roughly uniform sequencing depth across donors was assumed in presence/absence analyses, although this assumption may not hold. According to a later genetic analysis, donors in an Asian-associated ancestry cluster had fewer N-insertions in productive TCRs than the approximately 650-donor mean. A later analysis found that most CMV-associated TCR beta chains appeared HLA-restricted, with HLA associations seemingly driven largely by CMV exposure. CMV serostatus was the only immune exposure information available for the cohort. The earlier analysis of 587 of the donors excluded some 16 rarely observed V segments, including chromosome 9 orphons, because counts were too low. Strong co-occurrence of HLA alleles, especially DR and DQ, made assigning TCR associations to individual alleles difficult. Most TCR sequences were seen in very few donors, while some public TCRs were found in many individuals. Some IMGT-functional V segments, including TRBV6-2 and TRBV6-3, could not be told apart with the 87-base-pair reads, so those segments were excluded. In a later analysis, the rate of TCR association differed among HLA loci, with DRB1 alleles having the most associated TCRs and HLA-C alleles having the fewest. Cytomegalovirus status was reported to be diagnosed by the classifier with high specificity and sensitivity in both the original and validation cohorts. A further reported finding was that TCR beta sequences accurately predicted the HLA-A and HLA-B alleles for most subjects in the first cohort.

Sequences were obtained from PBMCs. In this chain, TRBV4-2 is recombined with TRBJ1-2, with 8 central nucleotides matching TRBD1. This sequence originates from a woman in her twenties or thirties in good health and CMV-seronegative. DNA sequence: TGTGCCAGCAGCCAAGATGGACAGGGAAGGTTGGAGGGCTACACCTTC. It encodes CASSQDGQGRLEGYTF.